The rows below give T cell receptor beta chains drawn from one sample of a study of cytomegalovirus exposure and HLA in healthy donors. Sequencing was performed with immunoSEQ multiplex PCR; in TCRdb, only in-frame clones are kept and a portion is missing. The sample consists of under 200,000 clones, 60% to 80% of them appearing once. Material for sequencing was PBMCs. All receptors come from a man aged 25 to 40 in good health and CMV-seropositive. The CDR3 runs from the conserved cysteine through the conserved F or W. Each record gives: V gene, J gene, CDR3 protein.

TRBV7-2	TRBJ2-7	CASNPLWGPYEQYF
TRBV5-6	TRBJ2-7	CASSLEEADYEQYF
TRBV5-1	TRBJ2-1	CASSPSSYNEQFF
TRBV7-8	TRBJ2-6	CASSLTGSGANVLTF
TRBV27	TRBJ1-5	CASSWGPNQPQHF
TRBV7-2	TRBJ1-5	CASSLQGALSNQPQHF
TRBV18	TRBJ2-7	CASSPPGLAGGRSYEQYF
TRBV9	TRBJ2-5	CASSPRGGVGETQYF
TRBV10-1	TRBJ2-7	CASSNHRGSYEQYF
TRBV27	TRBJ2-3	CASSPRTSGGARFVDTQYF
TRBV5-6	TRBJ2-5	CASSLTSGGQETQYF
TRBV19	TRBJ2-5	CASSFGGGAGETQYF
TRBV5-1	TRBJ2-5	CASGYRGRGYQETQYF
TRBV5-1	TRBJ2-5	CASSLQGAGETQYF
TRBV19	TRBJ1-2	CASSIARTGFYGYTF
TRBV7-3	TRBJ2-5	CASSLNPPSGGAQETQYF
TRBV5-1	TRBJ2-5	CASTTSAPEETQYF
TRBV4-1	TRBJ1-6	CASSQENGVDLNSPLHF
TRBV5-4	TRBJ1-6	CASSLAWGQGAGNSPLHF
TRBV7-3	TRBJ2-3	CASSQPGALEDTQYF
TRBV18	TRBJ2-1	CASSPAANEQFF
TRBV10-2	TRBJ2-7	CASRDYGTGLYEQYF
TRBV5-4	TRBJ1-4	CASSPAGATNEKLFF
TRBV7-2	TRBJ2-7	CASSPTSGGTYEQYF
TRBV10-1	TRBJ2-7	CASSDPSGGSYEQYF
TRBV7-8	TRBJ1-6	CASSQRTLTSSYNSPLHF
TRBV28	TRBJ1-2	CASSLRRDGGGYTF
TRBV30	TRBJ2-3	CAWNPSGGTDTQYF
TRBV6-5	TRBJ2-2	CASSYGGGDTGELFF
TRBV30	TRBJ2-2	CAWTPGQGNTGELFF
TRBV7-9	TRBJ2-7	CASSLASGDFWGYEQYF
TRBV6-5	TRBJ2-1	CASSSGLSSYNEQFF
TRBV10-3	TRBJ2-3	CAISEGGYTDTQYF
TRBV29-1	TRBJ2-5	CSVVGHQETQYF
TRBV19	TRBJ2-2	CASTNSEDIPTGELFF
TRBV2	TRBJ1-5	CASRGDGGGGQPQHF
TRBV6-5	TRBJ1-5	CASSPRQGQPQHF
TRBV30	TRBJ1-5	CAWSVAGDQPQHF
TRBV18	TRBJ2-7	CASSPPGGLARKDEQYF
TRBV7-2	TRBJ1-1	CASSPRIEAFF
TRBV11-2	TRBJ2-3	CASSHSGGVDTQYF
TRBV6-5	TRBJ2-7	CASSYSYGVSYEQYF
TRBV6-6	TRBJ1-5	CASSPGVPDQPQHF